The next 2 T cell receptor beta chains were all read from a single sample in a study of control samples from healthy donors and cancer patients. Measured with immunoSEQ multiplex PCR; TCRdb has only the in-frame clones, and not every one. The table records approximately 70,000 clones, 83% of them present only once. What was sequenced was blood. The receptor source for this set is a man in his fifties or sixties in good health.

This clone was picked up a small number of times. The CDR3 nucleotides are TGTGCCAGCAGCATTAGCGGGAGCTCCTACAATGAGCAGTTCTTC. It codes for CASSISGSSYNEQFF. The chain has TRBV11-2 and TRBJ2-1; TRBD2 agrees at 9 bases. V gave up 5 bases and J gave up 0 bases; unmatched junction bases: 2. CDR3 length equals 15 residues. Looked up from germline, CDR1 is SGHAT and CDR2 is FQNNGV.

The chain links TRBV5-5 to TRBJ1-6; the D is unclear. CDR3 size: 13 residues. V dropped 5 bases and J dropped 3 bases, with 6 bases sitting between them. From germline, CDR1 is SGHKS and CDR2 YYEKEE (reference sequence). Here the CDR3 reads CASSRGYNSPLHF. The CDR3 coding sequence is TGTGCCAGCAGTCGGGGCTATAATTCACCCCTCCACTTT.